A selection of T cell receptor beta chains follows, all from one sample in a study of PD-1 blockade in classical Hodgkin lymphoma. Repertoires were generated with immunoSEQ multiplex PCR, while TCRdb's copy carries only in-frame clones and drops some. Of some 90,000 clones in the sample, around 78% are singletons; the top ten hold 9.4%. The sample in question was peripheral blood mononuclear cells (PBMCs), obtained before the fourth cycle of nivolumab. The receptors derive from a human donor with classical Hodgkin lymphoma. Both conserved end residues are part of each CDR3. A D gene is named only where the DNA matches it firmly. Part of the rows lack a size; the others show once, few, many or a class for expanded clones.

V gene	J gene	D gene	clone size	CDR3 DNA	CDR3 protein
TRBV5-6	TRBJ2-1	TRBD1	NA	TGTGCCAGCAGCTTCCCTACATCATGGGACAGACACAATGAGCAGTTCTTC	CASSFPTSWDRHNEQFF
TRBV5-8	TRBJ1-5	NA	NA	TGTGCCAGCAGCTTGGAACAGGGCTATCAGCCCCAGCATTTT	CASSLEQGYQPQHF
TRBV4-3	TRBJ2-3	TRBD2	NA	TGCGCCAGCAGCCAAGATTGGGAGGGTGGCACAGATACGCAGTATTTT	CASSQDWEGGTDTQYF
TRBV10-3	TRBJ1-3	NA	few	TGTGCCATCAGTCCCTCGGTAGGGGCTACTGGAAACACCATATATTTT	CAISPSVGATGNTIYF
TRBV18	TRBJ1-2	TRBD1	NA	TGTGCCAGCTCACCAGAGAACAGGGGGGACTATGGCTACACCTTC	CASSPENRGDYGYTF
TRBV5-4	TRBJ1-4	NA	NA	TGTGCCAGCAGCTTGGGGACACTTGAAAAACTGTTTTTT	CASSLGTLEKLFF
TRBV19	TRBJ2-3	TRBD2	NA	TGTGCCAGTAGTATAGATCGGAGTCTAGCGGGGCCAGATACGCAGTATTTT	CASSIDRSLAGPDTQYF
TRBV28	TRBJ2-3	NA	NA	TGTGCCAGCAGTTCGACGGAGGGGGTTACAGATACGCAGTATTTT	CASSSTEGVTDTQYF
TRBV11-2	TRBJ2-1	TRBD2	NA	TGTGCCAGCAGCTTTCCTCCCCCCCTTACTAGCGGTAACAATGAGCAGTTCTTC	CASSFPPPLTSGNNEQFF
TRBV28	TRBJ2-2	TRBD2	once	TGTGCCAGCAGTTCGGGACTAGCGGGAGTTGGAACCGGGGAGCTGTTTTTT	CASSSGLAGVGTGELFF
TRBV5-6	TRBJ2-5	TRBD2	NA	TGTGCCAGCAGCTTGGACCCCGGGAGGCAAGAGACCCAGTACTTC	CASSLDPGRQETQYF
TRBV11-3	TRBJ2-1	NA	NA	TGTGCCAGCAGCTTAGCAGCGGGCAATGAGCAGTTCTTC	CASSLAAGNEQFF
TRBV7-3	TRBJ2-3	TRBD2	once	TGTGCCAGCAGCTTAATAGGCGGGAGTTCAGATACGCAGTATTTT	CASSLIGGSSDTQYF
TRBV6-6	TRBJ1-2	NA	NA	TGTGCCAGCAGTTACTCGAGAGGGGGGAGTTATGGCTACACCTTC	CASSYSRGGSYGYTF
TRBV2	TRBJ2-2	TRBD2	NA	TGTGCCAGCACCCCGTCGGAGGGAGGGCTTACCGGGGAGCTGTTTTTT	CASTPSEGGLTGELFF
TRBV10-3	TRBJ2-6	NA	NA	TGTGCCATCAGTGAGTCGAATGTAGCTGGGGCCAACGTCCTGACTTTC	CAISESNVAGANVLTF
TRBV6-6	TRBJ2-1	NA	NA	TGTGCGGGCGGGTCCTACAATGAGCAGTTCTTC	CAGGSYNEQFF
TRBV7-2	TRBJ2-3	NA	once	TGTGCCAGCAGCCTCCAGAGCACAGATACGCAGTATTTT	CASSLQSTDTQYF
TRBV4-2	TRBJ1-5	NA	once	TGTGCCAGCAGCCAAGATCCCCAGGTTTTGCGCAATCAGCCCCAGCATTTT	CASSQDPQVLRNQPQHF
TRBV6-1	TRBJ1-5	NA	NA	TGTGCCAGCACCCCCGAGGGGGGGGCGAGTCAGCCCCAGCATTTT	CASTPEGGASQPQHF
TRBV5-6	TRBJ1-1	NA	NA	TGTGCCAGCAGCTGGAGGACTGAAGCTTTCTTT	CASSWRTEAFF
TRBV6-1	TRBJ2-7	NA	once	TGTGCCAGCAGTGAAAGTTCCACCTACTACGAGCAGTACTTC	CASSESSTYYEQYF
TRBV2	TRBJ1-1	TRBD1	NA	TGTGCCAGCAGGGGGACAGAAGTGAACACTGAAGCTTTCTTT	CASRGTEVNTEAFF
TRBV18	TRBJ1-1	NA	NA	TGTGCCAGCTCACCCCCCGGCAGGTTGAACACTGAAGCTTTCTTT	CASSPPGRLNTEAFF
TRBV6-5	TRBJ2-7	NA	NA	TGTGCCAGCAGTTACCCAACAGACTACGAGCAGTACTTC	CASSYPTDYEQYF
TRBV28	TRBJ1-5	NA	few	TGTGCCAGCAGTTCACCGCCCGGAACATATAGCAATCAGCCCCAGCATTTT	CASSSPPGTYSNQPQHF
TRBV25-1	TRBJ2-7	NA	NA	TGTGCCAGCGCCCCCCGGGTTTCCTACGAGCAGTACTTC	CASAPRVSYEQYF
TRBV23-1	TRBJ2-7	NA	NA	TGCGCCAGCAGTCAGTACCGGGACGGTAGCTCCTACGAGCAGTACTTC	CASSQYRDGSSYEQYF
TRBV28	TRBJ2-7	NA	once	TGTGCCAGCAGTTTTCCCCCGGCAGGGGTGGGATCCGCGGGACTCATCCCCTACGAGCAGTACTTC	CASSFPPAGVGSAGLIPYEQYF
TRBV5-1	TRBJ1-2	NA	NA	TGCGCCAGCAGCTTGGCCACGACCGCCCTTCCTAACTATGGCTACACCTTC	CASSLATTALPNYGYTF
TRBV18	TRBJ1-1	NA	NA	TGTGCCAGCTCTCAGGACAGCATGATGAACACTGAAGCTTTCTTT	CASSQDSMMNTEAFF
TRBV5-4	TRBJ1-2	NA	once	TGTGCCAGCAGCAATGGTCAGACTAACTATGGCTACACCTTC	CASSNGQTNYGYTF
TRBV6-4	TRBJ1-4	TRBD1	once	TGTGCCAGCACCATGAGGAGGACAGGTAAGAAACGGAATGAAAAACTGTTTTTT	CASTMRRTGKKRNEKLFF
TRBV19	TRBJ2-7	TRBD1	NA	TGTGCCAGTAGCCGGGACAGGGGGGGCTACGAGCAGTACTTC	CASSRDRGGYEQYF
TRBV25-1	TRBJ2-7	NA	once	TGTGCCAGCAGTGAATCCGGTACAGCCTACGAGCAGTACTTC	CASSESGTAYEQYF
TRBV7-6	TRBJ2-5	TRBD2	few	TGTGCCAGCAGCCCTACCCCACGGGGGGGCCGAGAGACCCAGTACTTC	CASSPTPRGGRETQYF
TRBV9	TRBJ2-5	NA	NA	TGTGCCAGCAGCGTAGAAGAACACAGGGAAGAGACCCAGTACTTC	CASSVEEHREETQYF
TRBV19	TRBJ2-7	NA	NA	TGTGCCAGTAGTATAGCTTTAGCGACCTACGAGCAGTACTTC	CASSIALATYEQYF
TRBV19	TRBJ1-4	NA	NA	TGTGCCAGTAGTACTCGACAAGTCCTAACTAATGAAAAACTGTTTTTT	CASSTRQVLTNEKLFF
TRBV7-2	TRBJ2-2	NA	NA	TGTGCCAGCAGCTTGACAGCCACCGGGGAGCTGTTTTTT	CASSLTATGELFF
TRBV19	TRBJ2-7	NA	NA	TGTGCCAGTAGTACTCGACACTTTCTCTCGAGCTACGAGCAGTACTTC	CASSTRHFLSSYEQYF
TRBV6-5	TRBJ1-5	TRBD1	NA	TGTGCCAGCAGCCGTGACAGGGGAGGTCAGCCCCAGCATTTT	CASSRDRGGQPQHF
TRBV6-4	TRBJ2-1	TRBD2	NA	TGTGCCAGCAGTGACCGGGGGGGCGATGAGCAGTTCTTC	CASSDRGGDEQFF
TRBV6-5	TRBJ2-3	NA	NA	TGTGCCAGCAGTTACGAGGGCGGGCCGCAGTATTTT	CASSYEGGPQYF
TRBV5-1	TRBJ2-7	NA	NA	TGCGCCAGCAGCGCGCCCGGGGGCGAGCAGTACTTC	CASSAPGGEQYF
TRBV10-3	TRBJ1-2	NA	few	TGTGCCATCAGCCCTTCAGCCGGGACACCTGTCACTAACTATGGCTACACCTTC	CAISPSAGTPVTNYGYTF
TRBV20-1	TRBJ1-1	NA	few	TGCAGTGCTAGAGGGGTGGCTTTCTTT	CSARGVAFF
TRBV9	TRBJ2-5	TRBD2	few	TGTGCCAGCGAGATTGCCCCAGCGGGAGATTGGAAGACCCAGTACTTC	CASEIAPAGDWKTQYF
TRBV7-9	TRBJ1-2	NA	NA	TGTGCCAGCAGCTTAGCTTACGGTCAGGGGTATGGCTACACCTTC	CASSLAYGQGYGYTF
TRBV7-9	TRBJ2-7	NA	NA	TGTGCCAGCAGCTTTGGAGGGGTCCTCTACGAGCAGTACTTC	CASSFGGVLYEQYF
TRBV28	TRBJ2-3	NA	few	TGTGCCAGCAGACCCCTCGAGGGAGGAACCACAGATACGCAGTATTTT	CASRPLEGGTTDTQYF
TRBV19	TRBJ1-5	TRBD1	NA	TGTGCCAGTAGTACTACAGGGGGGAGTCAGCCCCAGCATTTT	CASSTTGGSQPQHF
TRBV9	TRBJ1-1	NA	few	TGTGCCAGCAGCGCCCCGACAGGTTACACTGAAGCTTTCTTT	CASSAPTGYTEAFF
TRBV19	TRBJ2-7	TRBD1	NA	TGTGCCAGTAGTATCCCTCGGACAGGACAGGACGAGCAGTACTTC	CASSIPRTGQDEQYF